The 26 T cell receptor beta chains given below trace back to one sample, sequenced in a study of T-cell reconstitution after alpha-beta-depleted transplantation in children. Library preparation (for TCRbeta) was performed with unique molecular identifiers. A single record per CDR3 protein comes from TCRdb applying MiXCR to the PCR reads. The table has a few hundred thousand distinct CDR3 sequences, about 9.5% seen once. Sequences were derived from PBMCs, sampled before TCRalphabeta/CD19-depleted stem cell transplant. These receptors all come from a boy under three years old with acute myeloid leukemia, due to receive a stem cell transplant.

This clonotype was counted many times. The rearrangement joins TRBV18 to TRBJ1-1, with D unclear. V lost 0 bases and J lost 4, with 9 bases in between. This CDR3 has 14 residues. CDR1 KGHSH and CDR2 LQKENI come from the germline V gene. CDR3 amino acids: CASSPPKGSTEAFF. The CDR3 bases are TGTGCCAGCTCACCACCGAAGGGAAGCACTGAAGCTTTCTTT. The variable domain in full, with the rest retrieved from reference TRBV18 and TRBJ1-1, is NAGVMQNPRHLVRRRGQEARLRCSPMKGHSHVYWYRQLPEEGLKFMVYLQKENIIDESGMPKERFSAEFPKEGPSILRIQQVVRGDSAAYFCASSPPKGSTEAFFGQGTRLTVV.

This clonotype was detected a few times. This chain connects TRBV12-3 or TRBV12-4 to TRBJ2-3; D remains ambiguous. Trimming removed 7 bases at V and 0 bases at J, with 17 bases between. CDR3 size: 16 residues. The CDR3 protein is CASIQGSAASTDTQYF. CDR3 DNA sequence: TGTGCCAGCATTCAAGGGTCCGCTGCTAGCACAGATACGCAGTATTTT.

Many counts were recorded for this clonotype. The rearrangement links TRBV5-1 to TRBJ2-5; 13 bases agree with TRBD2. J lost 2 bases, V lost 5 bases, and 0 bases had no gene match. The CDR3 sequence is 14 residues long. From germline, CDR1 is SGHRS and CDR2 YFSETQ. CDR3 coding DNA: TGCGCCAGCAGGGGACTAGCGGGGCAAGAGACCCAGTACTTC. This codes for CASRGLAGQETQYF.

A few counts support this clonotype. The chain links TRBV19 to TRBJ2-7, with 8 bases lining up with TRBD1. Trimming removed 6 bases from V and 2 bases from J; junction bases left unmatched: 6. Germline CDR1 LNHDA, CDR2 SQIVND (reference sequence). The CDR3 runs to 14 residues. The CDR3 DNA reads TGTGCCAGTAGCTTGACAGGGGACCCCTACGAGCAGTACTTC. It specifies CASSLTGDPYEQYF. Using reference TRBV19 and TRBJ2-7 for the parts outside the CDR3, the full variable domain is DGGITQSPKYLFRKEGQNVTLSCEQNLNHDAMYWYRQDPGQGLRLIYYSQIVNDFQKGDIAEGYSVSREKKESFPLTVTSAQKNPTAFYLCASSLTGDPYEQYFGPGTRLTVT.

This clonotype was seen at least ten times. The chain's CDR3 is CASSSDRAGTDTQYF. Here the CDR3 DNA reads TGTGCCAGCAGCTCCGACAGGGCTGGGACAGATACGCAGTATTTT. The V and J genes are TRBV7-3 and TRBJ2-3, with 7 bases aligning to TRBD1. The CDR3 covers 15 residues. Germline CDR1 is SGHTA and CDR2 is FQGTGA. V lost 4 bases and J lost 3; bases outside the gene matches: 7.

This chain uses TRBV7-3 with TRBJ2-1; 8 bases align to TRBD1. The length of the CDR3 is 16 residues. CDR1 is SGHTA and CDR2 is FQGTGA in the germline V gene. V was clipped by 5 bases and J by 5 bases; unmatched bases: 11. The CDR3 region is CASSEPGQVVDNEQFF. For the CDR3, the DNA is TGTGCCAGCAGCGAGCCGGGACAGGTGGTGGACAATGAGCAGTTCTTC.

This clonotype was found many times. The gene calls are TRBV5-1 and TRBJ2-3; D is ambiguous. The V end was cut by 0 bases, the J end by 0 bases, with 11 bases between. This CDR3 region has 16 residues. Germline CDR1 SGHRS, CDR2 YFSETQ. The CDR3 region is CASSLAFSGSTDTQYF. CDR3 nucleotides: TGCGCCAGCAGCTTGGCCTTCTCCGGGAGCACAGATACGCAGTATTTT.

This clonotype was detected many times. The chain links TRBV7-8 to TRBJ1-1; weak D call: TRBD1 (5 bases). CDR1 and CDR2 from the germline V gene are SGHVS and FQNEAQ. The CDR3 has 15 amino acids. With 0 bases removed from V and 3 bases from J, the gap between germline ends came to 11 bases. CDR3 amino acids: CASSLAGDGDTEAFF. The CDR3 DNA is TGTGCCAGCAGCTTAGCGGGGGACGGTGACACTGAAGCTTTCTTT. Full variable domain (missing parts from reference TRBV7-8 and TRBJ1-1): GAGVSQSPRYKVAKRGQDVALRCDPISGHVSLFWYQQALGQGPEFLTYFQNEAQLDKSGLPSDRFFAERPEGSVSTLKIQRTQQEDSAVYLCASSLAGDGDTEAFFGQGTRLTVV.

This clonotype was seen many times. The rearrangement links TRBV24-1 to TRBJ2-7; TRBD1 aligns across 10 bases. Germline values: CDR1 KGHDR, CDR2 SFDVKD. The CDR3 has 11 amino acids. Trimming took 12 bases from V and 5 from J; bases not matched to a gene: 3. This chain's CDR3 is CAAGTGDEQYF. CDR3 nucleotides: TGTGCCGCCGGGACAGGGGACGAGCAGTACTTC.

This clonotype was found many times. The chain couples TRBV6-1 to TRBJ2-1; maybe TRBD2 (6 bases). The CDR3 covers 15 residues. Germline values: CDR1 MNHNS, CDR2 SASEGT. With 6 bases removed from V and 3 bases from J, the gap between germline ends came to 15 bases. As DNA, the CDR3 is TGTGCCAGCAGAACCCCGAAGGGAGGCTACAATGAGCAGTTCTTC. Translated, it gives CASRTPKGGYNEQFF.

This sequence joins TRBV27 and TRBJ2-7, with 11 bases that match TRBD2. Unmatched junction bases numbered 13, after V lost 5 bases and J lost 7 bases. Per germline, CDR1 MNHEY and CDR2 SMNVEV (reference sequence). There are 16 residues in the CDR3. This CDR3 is CASSPTLAGGPGEQYF. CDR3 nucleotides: TGTGCCAGCAGTCCTACCTTAGCGGGAGGGCCTGGGGAGCAGTACTTC.

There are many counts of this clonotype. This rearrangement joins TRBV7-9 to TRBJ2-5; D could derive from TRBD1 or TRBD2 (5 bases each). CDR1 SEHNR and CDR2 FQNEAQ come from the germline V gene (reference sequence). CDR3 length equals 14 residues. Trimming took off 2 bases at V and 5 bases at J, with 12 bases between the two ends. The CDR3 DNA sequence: TGTGCCAGCAGCTTAATTCCCAGGGAGGAGACCCAGTACTTC. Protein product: CASSLIPREETQYF.

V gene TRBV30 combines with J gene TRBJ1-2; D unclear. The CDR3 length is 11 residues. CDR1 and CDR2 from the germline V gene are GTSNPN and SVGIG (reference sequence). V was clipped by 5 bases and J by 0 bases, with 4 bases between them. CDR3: CAWGANYGYTF. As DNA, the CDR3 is TGTGCCTGGGGAGCTAACTATGGCTACACCTTC.

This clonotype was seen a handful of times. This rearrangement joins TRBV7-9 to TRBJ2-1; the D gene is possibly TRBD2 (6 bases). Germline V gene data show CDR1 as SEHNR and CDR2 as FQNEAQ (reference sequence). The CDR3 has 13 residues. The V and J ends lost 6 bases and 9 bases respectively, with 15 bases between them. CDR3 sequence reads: CASRSTGSIEQFF. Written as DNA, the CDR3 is TGTGCCAGCAGGTCGACCGGGAGCATTGAGCAGTTCTTC. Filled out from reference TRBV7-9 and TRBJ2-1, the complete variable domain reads DTGVSQNPRHKITKRGQNVTFRCDPISEHNRLYWYRQTLGQGPEFLTYFQNEAQLEKSRLLSDRFSAERPKGSFSTLEIQRTEQGDSAMYLCASRSTGSIEQFFGPGTRLTVL.

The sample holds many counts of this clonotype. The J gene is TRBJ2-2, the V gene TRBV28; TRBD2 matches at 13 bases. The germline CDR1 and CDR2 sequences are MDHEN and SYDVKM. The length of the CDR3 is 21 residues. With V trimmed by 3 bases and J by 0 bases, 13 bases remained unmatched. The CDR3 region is CASSFGTTLLAGGPNTGELFF. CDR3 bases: TGTGCCAGCAGTTTCGGGACCACCCTACTAGCGGGGGGGCCGAACACCGGGGAGCTGTTTTTT.

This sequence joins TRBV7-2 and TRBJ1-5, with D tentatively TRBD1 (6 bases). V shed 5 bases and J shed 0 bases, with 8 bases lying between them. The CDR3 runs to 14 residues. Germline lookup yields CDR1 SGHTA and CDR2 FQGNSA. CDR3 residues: CASSGQYSNQPQHF. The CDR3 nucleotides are TGTGCCAGCAGCGGACAGTATAGCAATCAGCCCCAGCATTTT.

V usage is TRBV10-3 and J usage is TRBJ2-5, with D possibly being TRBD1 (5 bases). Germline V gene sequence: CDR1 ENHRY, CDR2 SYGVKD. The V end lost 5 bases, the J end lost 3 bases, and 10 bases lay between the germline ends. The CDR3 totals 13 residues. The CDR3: CAISPPDKETQYF. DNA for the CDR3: TGTGCCATCAGTCCCCCGGACAAAGAGACCCAGTACTTC.

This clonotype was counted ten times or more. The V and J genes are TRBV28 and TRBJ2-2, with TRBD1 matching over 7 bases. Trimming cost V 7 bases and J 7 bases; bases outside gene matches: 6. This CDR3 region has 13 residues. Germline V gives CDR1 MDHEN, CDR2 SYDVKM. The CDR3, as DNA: TGTGCCAGCATCGTCCGGACAGGCGGGGAGCTGTTTTTT. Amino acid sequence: CASIVRTGGELFF.

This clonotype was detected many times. CDR3 amino acids: CASSWDRVETQYF. CDR3 in DNA: TGCGCCAGCAGCTGGGACAGGGTGGAGACCCAGTACTTC. The V and J genes are TRBV5-1 and TRBJ2-5, with TRBD1 matching over 9 bases. This CDR3 contains 13 residues. The germline gives CDR1 SGHRS, CDR2 YFSETQ. Unmatched junction bases numbered 2, after V lost 3 bases and J lost 5 bases.

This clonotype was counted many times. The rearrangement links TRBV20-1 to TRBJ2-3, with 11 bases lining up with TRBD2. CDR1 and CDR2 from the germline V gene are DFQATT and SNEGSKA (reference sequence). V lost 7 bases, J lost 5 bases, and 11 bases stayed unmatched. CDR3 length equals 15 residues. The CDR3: CSDLSLAGAEDTQYF. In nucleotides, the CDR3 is TGCAGTGACTTGTCACTAGCGGGAGCAGAAGATACGCAGTATTTT.

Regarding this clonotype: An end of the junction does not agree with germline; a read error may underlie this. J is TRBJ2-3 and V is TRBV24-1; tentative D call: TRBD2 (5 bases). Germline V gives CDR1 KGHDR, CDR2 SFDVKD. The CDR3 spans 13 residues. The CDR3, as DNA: TGTCCCACCAGCGGTTTCCGCACAGATACGCAGTATTTT. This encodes CPTSGFRTDTQYF.

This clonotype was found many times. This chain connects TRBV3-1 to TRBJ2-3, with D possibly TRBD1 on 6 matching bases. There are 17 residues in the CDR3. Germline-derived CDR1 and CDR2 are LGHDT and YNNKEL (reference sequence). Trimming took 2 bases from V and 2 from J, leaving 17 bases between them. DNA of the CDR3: TGTGCCAGCAGCCAACCAATCGAGCGGACAGCCACAGATACGCAGTATTTT. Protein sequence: CASSQPIERTATDTQYF.

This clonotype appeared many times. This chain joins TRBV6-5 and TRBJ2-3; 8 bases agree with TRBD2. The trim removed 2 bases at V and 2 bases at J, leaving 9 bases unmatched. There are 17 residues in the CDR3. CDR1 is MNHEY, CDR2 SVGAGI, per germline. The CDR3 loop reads CASSYRMRGANTDTQYF. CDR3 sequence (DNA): TGTGCCAGCAGTTACAGGATGCGGGGGGCCAACACAGATACGCAGTATTTT.

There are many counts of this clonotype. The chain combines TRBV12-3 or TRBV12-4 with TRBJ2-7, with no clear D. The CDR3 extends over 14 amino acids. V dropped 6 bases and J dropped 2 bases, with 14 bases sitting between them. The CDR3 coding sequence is TGTGCCAGCAGCGCGACATCGCAGGCCTACGAGCAGTACTTC. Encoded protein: CASSATSQAYEQYF.

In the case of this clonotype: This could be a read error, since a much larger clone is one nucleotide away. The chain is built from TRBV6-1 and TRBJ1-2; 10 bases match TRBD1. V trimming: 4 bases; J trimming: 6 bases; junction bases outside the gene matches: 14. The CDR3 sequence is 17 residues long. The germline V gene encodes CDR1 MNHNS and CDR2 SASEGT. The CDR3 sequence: CASSAFSATGGSDGYTF. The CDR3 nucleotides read TGTGCCAGCAGTGCGTTTTCCGCGACAGGGGGCTCCGATGGCTACACCTTC.

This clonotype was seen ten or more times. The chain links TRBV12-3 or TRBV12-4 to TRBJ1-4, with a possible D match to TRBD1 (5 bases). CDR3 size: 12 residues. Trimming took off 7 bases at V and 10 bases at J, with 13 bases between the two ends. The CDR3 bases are TGTGCCAGCATTTCGAACCAGGGAAAACTGTTTTTT. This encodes CASISNQGKLFF.